Listed below are T cell receptor beta chains from one sample, sequenced in a study of blood T cell repertoires in COVID-19. The data were produced by immunoSEQ multiplex PCR, yet TCRdb's version contains in-frame clones alone and is incomplete. The sample includes about 180,000 clones, around 87% of them seen just once. Sequencing used peripheral blood. These receptors came from a woman in her 30s with active or convalescent COVID-19. The CDR3 runs from the conserved cysteine through the conserved F or W. A D gene is named only where the DNA matches it firmly. The size entry is marked missing in some rows and otherwise reads once, few, many or a size class.

.	TRBV5-6	TRBJ2-7	TRBD1	TGTGCCAGCAGCGGTGGGACAGGCTATGATTCCTACGAGCAGTACTTC	CASSGGTGYDSYEQYF
.	TRBV5-1	TRBJ2-7	.	TGCGCCAGCAGCTTGGGGGAGTACGAGCAGTACTTC	CASSLGEYEQYF
.	TRBV25-1	TRBJ1-1	.	TGTGCCAGCAGTGACGTAACAACCGGGGGCACTGAAGCTTTCTTT	CASSDVTTGGTEAFF
.	TRBV11-3	TRBJ2-7	.	TGTGCCAGCAGCAATCACCGGGGCGAGCAGTACTTC	CASSNHRGEQYF
.	TRBV28	TRBJ2-3	.	TGTGCCAGCAGTTTAGGTATCGACACTAGCACAGATACGCAGTATTTT	CASSLGIDTSTDTQYF
.	TRBV28	TRBJ2-3	TRBD2	TGTGCCAGCGACCCCAAACGGGGGGGCCAGGCAGATACGCAGTATTTT	CASDPKRGGQADTQYF
.	TRBV19	TRBJ1-1	.	TGTGCCAGTAGATACTATGGACAGTCTGAAGCTTTCTTT	CASRYYGQSEAFF
.	TRBV7-8	TRBJ1-4	.	TGTGCCAGCAGCGTGAGGACTTACCAACTAGGAGAAAAACTGTTTTTT	CASSVRTYQLGEKLFF
once	TRBV24-1	TRBJ2-3	.	TGTGCCACCAGTGACCCCGGCGGCCGCCCAGATACGCAGTATTTT	CATSDPGGRPDTQYF
few	TRBV3-1/TRBV3-2	TRBJ1-5	.	TGTGCCAGCAGTCAAGGAGCAGGGCTCAATCAGCCCCAGCATTTT	CASSQGAGLNQPQHF
.	TRBV11-2	TRBJ1-1	TRBD1	TGTGCCAGCAGCTTAGAGACGGGGGGAACAGGGGGTGCTTTCTTT	CASSLETGGTGGAFF
.	TRBV7-9	TRBJ2-1	TRBD1	TGTGCCAGCAGCTTAGCAGGGACAGGGAGAAAACATGAGCAGTTCTTC	CASSLAGTGRKHEQFF
.	TRBV12-3/TRBV12-4	TRBJ1-3	.	TGTGCCAGCAGTTTATTCGCTGGAAACACCATATATTTT	CASSLFAGNTIYF
.	TRBV18	TRBJ1-1	TRBD1	TGTGCCAGCTCGTCATCCACAGGGGACTTGAACACTGAAGCTTTCTTT	CASSSSTGDLNTEAFF
.	TRBV15	TRBJ2-1	TRBD1	TGTGCCACCTCAGGAATTACCTACCGGGACAGGGGGCCTCGGGCCGTTTACAATGAGCAGTTCTTC	CATSGITYRDRGPRAVYNEQFF
.	TRBV27	TRBJ2-2	.	TGTGCCAGCAGGCAGGGAGGACTCGGGGAGCTGTTTTTT	CASRQGGLGELFF
once	TRBV9	TRBJ1-1	.	TGTGCCAGCAGCCGCGGACAAGACACTGAAGCTTTCTTT	CASSRGQDTEAFF
.	TRBV7-7	TRBJ2-5	TRBD2	TGTGCTAGCAGCTTAGGTAGCGGGGTAGCGGAAGAGACCCAGTACTTC	CASSLGSGVAEETQYF
.	TRBV2	TRBJ2-7	TRBD1	TGTGCCAGCAGTTACGACAGGGGCGAGCAGTACTTC	CASSYDRGEQYF
.	TRBV5-1	TRBJ2-7	.	TGCGCCAGCAGCGCGTCCCTGACACCTCCCTACGAGCAGTACTTC	CASSASLTPPYEQYF
.	TRBV18	TRBJ2-3	TRBD2	TGTGCCAGCTCACCGGGAACTAGCGGGGAAACAGATACGCAGTATTTT	CASSPGTSGETDTQYF
.	TRBV11-2	TRBJ2-3	.	TGTGCCAGCAGCCGGAATAATGGGGGCGCGGATACGCAGTATTTT	CASSRNNGGADTQYF
.	TRBV19	TRBJ1-2	.	TGTGCCAGTAGTAGCACCAGGGTATGGAACTATGGCTACACCTTC	CASSSTRVWNYGYTF
.	TRBV28	TRBJ1-5	.	TGTGCCAGCCGGGGAGGGGGATCCAGGAGTCAGCCCCAGCATTTT	CASRGGGSRSQPQHF
.	TRBV9	TRBJ1-4	TRBD1	TGTGCCAGCAGCGCCCCTTACAGGGGAAGTGAAAAACTGTTTTTT	CASSAPYRGSEKLFF
.	TRBV5-4	TRBJ2-5	.	TGTGCCAGCAGCTTTGACTCTCAAGAGACCCAGTACTTC	CASSFDSQETQYF